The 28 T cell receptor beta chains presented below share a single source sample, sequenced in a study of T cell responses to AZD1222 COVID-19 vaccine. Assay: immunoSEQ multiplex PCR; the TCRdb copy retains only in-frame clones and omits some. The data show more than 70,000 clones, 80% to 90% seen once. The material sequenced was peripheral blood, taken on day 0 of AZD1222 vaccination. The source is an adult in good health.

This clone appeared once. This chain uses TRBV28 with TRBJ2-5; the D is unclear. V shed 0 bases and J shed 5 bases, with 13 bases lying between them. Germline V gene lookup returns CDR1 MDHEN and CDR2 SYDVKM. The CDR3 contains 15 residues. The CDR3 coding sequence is TGTGCCAGCAGTTTATGGGTCATTAAGGGCGAGACCCAGTACTTC. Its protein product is CASSLWVIKGETQYF.

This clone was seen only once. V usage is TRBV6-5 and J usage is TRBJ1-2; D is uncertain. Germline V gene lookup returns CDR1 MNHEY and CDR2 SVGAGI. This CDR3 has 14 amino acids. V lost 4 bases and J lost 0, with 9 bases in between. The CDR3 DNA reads TGTGCCAGCAGTTCCGCGGGATCTAACTATGGCTACACCTTC. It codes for CASSSAGSNYGYTF.

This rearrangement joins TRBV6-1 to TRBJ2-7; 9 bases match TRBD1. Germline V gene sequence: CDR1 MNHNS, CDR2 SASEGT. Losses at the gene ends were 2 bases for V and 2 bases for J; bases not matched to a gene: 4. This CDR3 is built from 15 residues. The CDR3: CASSEYGTGTYEQYF. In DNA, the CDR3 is TGTGCCAGCAGTGAATATGGGACAGGGACCTACGAGCAGTACTTC.

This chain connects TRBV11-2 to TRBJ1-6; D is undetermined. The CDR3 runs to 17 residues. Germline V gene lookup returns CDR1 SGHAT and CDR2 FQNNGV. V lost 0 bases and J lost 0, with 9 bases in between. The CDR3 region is CASSLDGEVSYNSPLHF. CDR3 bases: TGTGCCAGCAGCTTAGATGGGGAGGTCTCCTATAATTCACCCCTCCACTTT.

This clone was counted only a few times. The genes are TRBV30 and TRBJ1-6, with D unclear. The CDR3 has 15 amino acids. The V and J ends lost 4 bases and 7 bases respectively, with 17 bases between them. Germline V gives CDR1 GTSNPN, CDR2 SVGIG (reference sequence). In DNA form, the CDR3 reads TGTGCCTGGAAACACGGAGAGCGCCGAAATTCACCCCTCCACTTT. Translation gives CAWKHGERRNSPLHF.

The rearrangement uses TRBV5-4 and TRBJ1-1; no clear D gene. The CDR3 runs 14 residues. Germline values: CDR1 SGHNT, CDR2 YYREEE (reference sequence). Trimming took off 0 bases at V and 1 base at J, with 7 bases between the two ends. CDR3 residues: CASSLDSRNTEAFF. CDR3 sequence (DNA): TGTGCCAGCAGCTTGGACAGTAGGAACACTGAAGCTTTCTTT.

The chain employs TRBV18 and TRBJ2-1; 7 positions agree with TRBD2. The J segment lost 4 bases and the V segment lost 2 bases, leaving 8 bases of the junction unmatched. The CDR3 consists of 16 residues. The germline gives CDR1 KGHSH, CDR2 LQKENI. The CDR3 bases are TGTGCCAGCTCACCAAGTATGAGCGGGGAATACAATGAGCAGTTCTTC. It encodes CASSPSMSGEYNEQFF. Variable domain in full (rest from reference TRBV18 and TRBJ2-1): NAGVMQNPRHLVRRRGQEARLRCSPMKGHSHVYWYRQLPEEGLKFMVYLQKENIIDESGMPKERFSAEFPKEGPSILRIQQVVRGDSAAYFCASSPSMSGEYNEQFFGPGTRLTVL.

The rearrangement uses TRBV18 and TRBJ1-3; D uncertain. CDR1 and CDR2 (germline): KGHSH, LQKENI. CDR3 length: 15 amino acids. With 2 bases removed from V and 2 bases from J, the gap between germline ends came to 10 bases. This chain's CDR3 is CASSPAALTGNTIYF. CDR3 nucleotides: TGTGCCAGCTCACCAGCGGCGCTTACTGGAAACACCATATATTTT.

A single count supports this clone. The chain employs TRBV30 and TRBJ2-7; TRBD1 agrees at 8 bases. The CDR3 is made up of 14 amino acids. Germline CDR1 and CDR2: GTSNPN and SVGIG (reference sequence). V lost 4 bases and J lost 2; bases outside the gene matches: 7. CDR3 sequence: CAWTPGQGAYEQYF. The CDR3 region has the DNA TGTGCCTGGACCCCCGGACAGGGAGCCTACGAGCAGTACTTC. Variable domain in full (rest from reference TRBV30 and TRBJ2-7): SQTIHQWPATLVQPVGSPLSLECTVEGTSNPNLYWYRQAAGRGLQLLFYSVGIGQISSEVPQNLSASRPQDRQFILSSKKLLLSDSGFYLCAWTPGQGAYEQYFGPGTRLTVT.

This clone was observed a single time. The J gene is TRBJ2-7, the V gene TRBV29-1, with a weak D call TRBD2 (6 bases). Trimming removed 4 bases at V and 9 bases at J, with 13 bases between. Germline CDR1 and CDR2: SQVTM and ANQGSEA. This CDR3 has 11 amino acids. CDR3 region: CSVGQGLLQYF. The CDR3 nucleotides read TGCAGCGTTGGTCAGGGACTCCTGCAGTACTTC.

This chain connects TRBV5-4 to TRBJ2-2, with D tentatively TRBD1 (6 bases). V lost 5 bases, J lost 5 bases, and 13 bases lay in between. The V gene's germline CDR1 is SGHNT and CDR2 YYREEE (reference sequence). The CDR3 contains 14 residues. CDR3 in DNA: TGTGCCAGCAGATCAGACAGGATGACCGGGGAGCTGTTTTTT. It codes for CASRSDRMTGELFF.

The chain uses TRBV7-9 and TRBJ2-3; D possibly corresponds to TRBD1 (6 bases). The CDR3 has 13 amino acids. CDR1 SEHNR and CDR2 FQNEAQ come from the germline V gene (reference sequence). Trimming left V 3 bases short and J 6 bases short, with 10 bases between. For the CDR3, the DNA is TGTGCCAGCAGCTTGGTTACAGGGGATACGCAGTATTTT. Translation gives CASSLVTGDTQYF.

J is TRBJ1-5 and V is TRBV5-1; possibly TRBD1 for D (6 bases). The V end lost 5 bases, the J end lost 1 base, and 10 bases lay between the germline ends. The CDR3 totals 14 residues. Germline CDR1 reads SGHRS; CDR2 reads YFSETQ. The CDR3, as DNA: TGCGCCAGCAGTCCGGACAGCAGCAATCAGCCCCAGCATTTT. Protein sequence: CASSPDSSNQPQHF. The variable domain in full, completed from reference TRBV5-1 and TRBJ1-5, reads KAGVTQTPRYLIKTRGQQVTLSCSPISGHRSVSWYQQTPGQGLQFLFEYFSETQRNKGNFPGRFSGRQFSNSRSEMNVSTLELGDSALYLCASSPDSSNQPQHFGDGTRLSIL.

The CDR3 here is CASSYAGTGGGEQFF. The CDR3 DNA reads TGTGCCAGCAGCTACGCCGGGACAGGGGGCGGGGAGCAGTTCTTC. The chain joins TRBV9 to TRBJ2-1; the match to TRBD1 covers 12 bases. Per germline, CDR1 SGDLS and CDR2 YYNGEE. The J segment lost 10 bases and the V segment lost 4 bases, leaving 9 bases of the junction unmatched. The CDR3 extends over 15 amino acids.

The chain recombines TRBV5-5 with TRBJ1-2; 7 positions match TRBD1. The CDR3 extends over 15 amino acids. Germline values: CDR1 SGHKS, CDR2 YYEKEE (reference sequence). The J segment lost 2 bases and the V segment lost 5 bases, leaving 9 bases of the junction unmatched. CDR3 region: CASSSPWTGNYGYTF. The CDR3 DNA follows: TGTGCCAGCAGTTCGCCCTGGACAGGCAACTATGGCTACACCTTC.

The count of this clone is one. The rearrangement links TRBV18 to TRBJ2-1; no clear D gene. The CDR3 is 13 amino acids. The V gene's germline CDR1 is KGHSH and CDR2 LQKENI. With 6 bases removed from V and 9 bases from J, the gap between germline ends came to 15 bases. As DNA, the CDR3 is TGTGCCAGCTCCCCCCGCTCCGCCGGTGAGCAGTTCTTC. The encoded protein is CASSPRSAGEQFF.

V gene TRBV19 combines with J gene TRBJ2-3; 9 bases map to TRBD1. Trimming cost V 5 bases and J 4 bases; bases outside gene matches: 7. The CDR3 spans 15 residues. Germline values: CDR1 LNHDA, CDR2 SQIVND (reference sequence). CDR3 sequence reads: CASSPGQGLADTQYF. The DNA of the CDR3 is TGTGCCAGTAGTCCGGGACAGGGACTGGCAGATACGCAGTATTTT.

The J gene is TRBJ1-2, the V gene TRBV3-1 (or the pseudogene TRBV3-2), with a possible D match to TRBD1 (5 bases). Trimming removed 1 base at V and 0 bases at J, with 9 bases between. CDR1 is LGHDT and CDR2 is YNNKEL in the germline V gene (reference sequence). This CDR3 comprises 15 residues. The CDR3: CASSQGDSPNYGYTF. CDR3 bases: TGTGCCAGCAGCCAAGGAGACAGTCCTAACTATGGCTACACCTTC.

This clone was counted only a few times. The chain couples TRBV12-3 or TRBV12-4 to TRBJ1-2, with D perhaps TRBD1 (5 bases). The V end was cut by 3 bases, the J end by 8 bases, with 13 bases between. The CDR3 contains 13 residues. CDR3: CASSFRGREGYTF. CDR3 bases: TGTGCCAGCAGTTTCCGGGGCCGGGAAGGCTACACCTTC.

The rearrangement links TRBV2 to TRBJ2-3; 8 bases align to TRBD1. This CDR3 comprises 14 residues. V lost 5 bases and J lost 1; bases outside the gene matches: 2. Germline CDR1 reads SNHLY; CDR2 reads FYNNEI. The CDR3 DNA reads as TGTGCCAGCAGTTACAGGGGGGGCACAGATACGCAGTATTTT. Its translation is CASSYRGGTDTQYF.

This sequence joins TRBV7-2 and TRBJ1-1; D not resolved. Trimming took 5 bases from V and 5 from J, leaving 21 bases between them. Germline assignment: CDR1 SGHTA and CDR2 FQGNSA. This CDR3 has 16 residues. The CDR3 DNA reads TGTGCCAGCAGCCCCTCCGGGGTAAGATCGGGAACTGAAGCTTTCTTT. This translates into CASSPSGVRSGTEAFF.

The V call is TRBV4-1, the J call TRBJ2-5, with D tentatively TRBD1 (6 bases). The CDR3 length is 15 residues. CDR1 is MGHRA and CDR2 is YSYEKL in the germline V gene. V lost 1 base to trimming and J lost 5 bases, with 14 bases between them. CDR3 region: CASSQGARGSETQYF. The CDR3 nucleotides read TGCGCCAGCAGCCAAGGAGCCAGGGGTTCGGAGACCCAGTACTTC.

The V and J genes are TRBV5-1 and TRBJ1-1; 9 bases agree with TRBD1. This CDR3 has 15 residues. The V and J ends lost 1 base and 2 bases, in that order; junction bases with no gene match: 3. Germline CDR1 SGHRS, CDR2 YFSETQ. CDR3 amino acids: CASSLRGQGNTEAFF. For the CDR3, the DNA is TGCGCCAGCAGCTTGAGGGGACAGGGAAACACTGAAGCTTTCTTT. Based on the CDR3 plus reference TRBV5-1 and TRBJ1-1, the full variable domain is KAGVTQTPRYLIKTRGQQVTLSCSPISGHRSVSWYQQTPGQGLQFLFEYFSETQRNKGNFPGRFSGRQFSNSRSEMNVSTLELGDSALYLCASSLRGQGNTEAFFGQGTRLTVV.

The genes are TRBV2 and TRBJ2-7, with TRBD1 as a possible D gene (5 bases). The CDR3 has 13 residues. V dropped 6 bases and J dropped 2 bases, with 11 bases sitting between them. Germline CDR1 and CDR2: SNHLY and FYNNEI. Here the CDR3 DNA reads TGTGCCAGCAGGGTACAGGTCGCCTACGAGCAGTACTTC. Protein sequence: CASRVQVAYEQYF. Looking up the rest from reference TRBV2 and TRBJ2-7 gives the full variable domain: EPEVTQTPSHQVTQMGQEVILRCVPISNHLYFYWYRQILGQKVEFLVSFYNNEISEKSEIFDDQFSVERPDGSNFTLKIRSTKLEDSAMYFCASRVQVAYEQYFGPGTRLTVT.

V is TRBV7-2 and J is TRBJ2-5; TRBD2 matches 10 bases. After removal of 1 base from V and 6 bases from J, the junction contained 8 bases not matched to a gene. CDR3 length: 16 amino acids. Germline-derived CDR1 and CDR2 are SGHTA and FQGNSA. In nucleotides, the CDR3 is TGTGCCAGCAGCTTAGGGCCGGGACTAGCGACGAAGACCCAGTACTTC. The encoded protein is CASSLGPGLATKTQYF.

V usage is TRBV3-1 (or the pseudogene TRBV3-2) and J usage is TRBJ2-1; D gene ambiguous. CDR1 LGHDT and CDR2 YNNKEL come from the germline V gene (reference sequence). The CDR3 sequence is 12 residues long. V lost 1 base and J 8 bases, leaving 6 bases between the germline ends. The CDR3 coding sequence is TGTGCCAGCAGCCAAGTCCGCCATGAGCAGTTCTTC. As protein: CASSQVRHEQFF.

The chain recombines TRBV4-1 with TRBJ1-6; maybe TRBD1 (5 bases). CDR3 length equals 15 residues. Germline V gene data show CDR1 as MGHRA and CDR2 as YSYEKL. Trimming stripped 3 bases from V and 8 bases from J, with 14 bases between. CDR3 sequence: CASSQPGTVHSPLHF. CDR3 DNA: TGCGCCAGCAGCCAGCCGGGGACGGTGCATTCACCCCTCCACTTT.

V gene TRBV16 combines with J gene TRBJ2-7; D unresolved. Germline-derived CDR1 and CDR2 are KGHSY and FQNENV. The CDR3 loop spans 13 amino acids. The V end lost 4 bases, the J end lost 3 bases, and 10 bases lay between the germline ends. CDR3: CASSPFISYEQYF. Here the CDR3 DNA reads TGTGCCAGCAGCCCATTCATCAGCTACGAGCAGTACTTC.